The 16 T cell receptor beta chains below come from one sample, sequenced in a study of prognosis after radiotherapy for stage I lung cancer. Starting from genomic DNA, TCR beta CDR3 was amplified through two-round multiplex PCR. Specific primers for each TRBV and TRBJ gene were what first-round PCR used. Via MiXCR, TCRdb re-called the multiplex PCR reads, giving one row per CDR3 protein. Here the sample spans around 30,000 distinct CDR3 sequences, less than 45% being singletons. The sequencing used PBMCs, collected before or after stereotactic body radiation therapy (not recorded which). These receptors were taken from a donor older than 45 with non-small cell lung cancer.

This clonotype was detected ten times or more. This chain links TRBV10-2 with TRBJ1-1; the match to TRBD1 covers 7 bases. CDR1 and CDR2 from the germline V gene are WSHSY and SAAADI. V was clipped by 7 bases and J by 0 bases; unmatched bases: 11. CDR3 length: 16 amino acids. The CDR3 sequence: CASTQPGTAMNTEAFF. The DNA of the CDR3 is TGCGCCAGCACCCAACCCGGGACAGCCATGAACACTGAAGCTTTCTTT.

In its sample, this clonotype was seen many times. The genes are TRBV6-5 and TRBJ2-7; possibly TRBD2 for D (6 bases). The CDR3 covers 15 residues. Per the germline V gene, CDR1 is MNHEY and CDR2 is SVGAGI. Trimming removed 4 bases from V and 0 bases from J, with 13 bases in between. The CDR3 region has the DNA TGTGCCAGCAGTTCGCAGGAGGGAGGCTCCTACGAGCAGTACTTC. Translated, it gives CASSSQEGGSYEQYF.

This clonotype was seen ten or more times. V usage is TRBV28 and J usage is TRBJ2-3; 7 nucleotides align to TRBD1. The germline gives CDR1 MDHEN, CDR2 SYDVKM. The CDR3 totals 15 residues. V dropped 0 bases and J dropped 4; count of bases not matched to a gene: 4. CDR3 region: CASSLWGDRSDTQYF. CDR3 bases: TGTGCCAGCAGTTTATGGGGGGACAGATCAGATACGCAGTATTTT.

This clonotype has a count of ten or more. This chain uses TRBV25-1 with TRBJ1-1, with D maybe TRBD1 (5 bases). The CDR3 runs 17 residues. The V end was cut by 3 bases, the J end by 0 bases, with 17 bases between. Germline-derived CDR1 and CDR2 are MGHDK and SYGVNS. DNA for the CDR3: TGTGCCAGCAGTGATCCGAATCAGGGAAGAATGAACACTGAAGCTTTCTTT. Residues: CASSDPNQGRMNTEAFF. Based on the CDR3 plus reference TRBV25-1 and TRBJ1-1, the full variable domain is EADIYQTPRYLVIGTGKKITLECSQTMGHDKMYWYQQDPGMELHLIHYSYGVNSTEKGDLSSESTVSRIRTEHFPLTLESARPSHTSQYLCASSDPNQGRMNTEAFFGQGTRLTVV.

The J gene is TRBJ1-6, the V gene TRBV28; unclear D gene. V lost 5 bases to trimming and J lost 3 bases, with 8 bases between them. Germline V gene lookup returns CDR1 MDHEN and CDR2 SYDVKM. This CDR3 region has 14 residues. The CDR3 DNA follows: TGTGCCAGCAGTACCCGCCTCTATAATTCACCCCTCCACTTT. Protein: CASSTRLYNSPLHF.

The rearrangement uses TRBV18 and TRBJ2-7, with 9 bases fitting TRBD1. CDR1 and CDR2 (germline): KGHSH, LQKENI. The CDR3 has 15 amino acids. The ends lost 4 bases at V and 2 bases at J; junction bases unmatched: 6. The chain's CDR3 is CASSLGGQGPYEQYF. CDR3 DNA: TGTGCCAGCTCACTCGGAGGACAGGGGCCCTACGAGCAGTACTTC. Variable domain in full (rest from reference TRBV18 and TRBJ2-7): NAGVMQNPRHLVRRRGQEARLRCSPMKGHSHVYWYRQLPEEGLKFMVYLQKENIIDESGMPKERFSAEFPKEGPSILRIQQVVRGDSAAYFCASSLGGQGPYEQYFGPGTRLTVT.

This clonotype was recorded many times. The rearrangement uses TRBV28 and TRBJ2-7; D tentatively fits TRBD1 or TRBD2 (5 bases each). This CDR3 spans 16 amino acids. The V gene's germline CDR1 is MDHEN and CDR2 SYDVKM. V was trimmed by 5 bases and J by 5 bases, leaving 22 bases between them. In nucleotides, the CDR3 is TGTGCCAGCAGTCCTCCGGGTCGGGGCGGGCGAAACGAGCAGTACTTC. It is translated as CASSPPGRGGRNEQYF.

This clonotype was picked up many times. The chain employs TRBV7-8 and TRBJ1-3; TRBD1 agrees at 7 bases. The CDR3 runs to 17 residues. Per germline, CDR1 SGHVS and CDR2 FQNEAQ. J lost 0 bases, V lost 3 bases, and 8 bases had no gene match. The CDR3 sequence: CASSFRRTGLSGNTIYF. The CDR3 coding sequence is TGTGCCAGCAGCTTTAGAAGGACAGGTCTCTCTGGAAACACCATATATTTT. Complete variable domain (other parts from reference TRBV7-8 and TRBJ1-3): GAGVSQSPRYKVAKRGQDVALRCDPISGHVSLFWYQQALGQGPEFLTYFQNEAQLDKSGLPSDRFFAERPEGSVSTLKIQRTQQEDSAVYLCASSFRRTGLSGNTIYFGEGSWLTVV.

A word on this clonotype: A read error likely explains this, since a far larger clone differs by one base. The chain is built from TRBV6-1 and TRBJ1-1; maybe TRBD1 (5 bases). Germline lookup yields CDR1 MNHNS and CDR2 SASEGT. This CDR3 has 15 residues. CDR3 residues: CASNIALGGVTQAFF. As DNA, the CDR3 is TGTGCCAGCAATATTGCCCTGGGGGGTGTCACTCAAGCTTTCTTT.

This clonotype came up many times. The V gene is TRBV18, the J gene TRBJ1-4, with 7 bases matching TRBD1. Per the germline V gene, CDR1 is KGHSH and CDR2 is LQKENI. V lost 0 bases, J lost 5 bases, and 9 bases stayed unmatched. CDR3 length: 17 residues. The CDR3 is CASSPPSGTETNEKLFF. The CDR3 DNA follows: TGTGCCAGCTCACCACCTTCCGGGACAGAGACGAATGAAAAACTGTTTTTT.

Regarding this clonotype: This likely traces to a read error, being one base from a far larger clone. The chain carries TRBV6-4 and TRBJ1-6; 9 nucleotides match TRBD1. The J call may be mistaken, given a closer DNA end match to TRBJ1-1. The CDR3 contains 13 residues. Per the germline V gene, CDR1 is MRHNA and CDR2 is SNTAGT. CDR3 nucleotides: TGTGCCAGCAGTCGGGACAGGGTGGCTGAAGCTTTCTTT. Encoded protein: CASSRDRVAEAFF.

The chain is built from TRBV4-1 and TRBJ1-2, with 9 bases identical to TRBD1. Looked up from germline, CDR1 is MGHRA and CDR2 is YSYEKL. The V segment lost 3 bases and the J segment 2 bases; nucleotides outside the gene matches: 4. The CDR3 runs to 15 residues. CDR3 coding DNA: TGCGCCAGCAGCCACTCGGACAGGGGCAACTATGGCTACACCTTC. It encodes CASSHSDRGNYGYTF.

This clonotype was detected many times. The V gene is TRBV5-1, the J gene TRBJ2-5, with 11 nucleotides matching TRBD1. The CDR3 contains 15 residues. Trimming took 4 bases from V and 5 from J; bases not matched to a gene: 7. CDR1 is SGHRS and CDR2 is YFSETQ in the germline V gene. The CDR3 bases are TGCGCCAGCAGCATGGGACAGGGGGACACGGAGACCCAGTACTTC. This translates into CASSMGQGDTETQYF.

This clonotype was found many times. The V call is TRBV5-1, the J call TRBJ2-1, with D maybe TRBD1 (5 bases). This CDR3 region has 13 residues. The ends were cut back, 1 base at V and 5 bases at J, with 7 bases in the middle. Looked up from germline, CDR1 is SGHRS and CDR2 is YFSETQ. DNA of the CDR3: TGCGCCAGCAGCTTGAGCAGGGACAATGAGCAGTTCTTC. This encodes CASSLSRDNEQFF.

This clonotype has at least ten counts. The chain carries TRBV7-9 and TRBJ2-7, with D unresolved. CDR3 size: 12 residues. Germline loops: CDR1 SEHNR, CDR2 FQNEAQ (reference sequence). With 2 bases removed from V and 3 bases from J, the gap between germline ends came to 5 bases. The CDR3 sequence is CASSLYDYEQYF. Written as DNA, the CDR3 is TGTGCCAGCAGCTTATATGACTACGAGCAGTACTTC.

This clonotype was detected ten times or more. The chain recombines TRBV6-1 with TRBJ1-3, with D perhaps TRBD1 (6 bases). CDR3 length: 15 amino acids. Trimming took off 3 bases at V and 1 base at J, with 10 bases between the two ends. Germline values: CDR1 MNHNS, CDR2 SASEGT. CDR3 sequence (DNA): TGTGCCAGCAGTGATCCGGGGGCGTCTGGAAACACCATATATTTT. This codes for CASSDPGASGNTIYF.